This entry describes one TCR beta chain. This record comes from a study of blood T cell repertoires in COVID-19. Authors' methods: Reference gene primer amplification gave estimated nucleated cell counts. The repertoire was sequenced with immunoSEQ multiplex PCR; TCRdb's copy has only in-frame clones and lacks some. D and trimming were read from the DNA, whereas the V and J calls and clone size are those reported in that table. The table lists about 120,000 clones, approximately 90% of them singletons, with about 20% in the top ten. V was trimmed by 1 base and J by 8 bases, leaving 12 bases between them. The CDR3 has 13 amino acids. From germline, CDR1 is SGHDT and CDR2 YYEEEE.

The specimen sequenced was peripheral blood. The chain combines TRBV5-6 with TRBJ1-2; D possibly corresponds to TRBD1 (5 bases). The receptor comes from a human donor with acute or convalescent COVID-19. The donor label of this sample is uncertain. The CDR3 nucleotides are TGTGCCAGCAGCTTGCGAGGGGCGGGAGGCTACACCTTC. This gives the protein CASSLRGAGGYTF.